What follows are 23 T cell receptor beta chains derived from one specimen sequenced in a study of T cell changes during pregnancy in multiple sclerosis. Sequencing was performed with immunoSEQ multiplex PCR; in TCRdb, only in-frame clones are kept and a portion is missing. This sample carries around 50,000 clones, 87% of them seen once, and the ten largest clones take approximately 5%. Sequencing was performed on peripheral blood from another person, used as feeder cells. These receptors came from a human donor whose cells served as feeder cells for cultures in a pregnancy study.

About this clone: The same CDR3 also results from other DNA sequences found in this sample. The chain has TRBV10-3 and TRBJ1-1; D might be TRBD1 (6 bases). Deletions cut 0 bases from V and 6 bases from J, with 11 bases between. The CDR3 runs to 14 residues. Germline V gene data show CDR1 as ENHRY and CDR2 as SYGVKD. CDR3 nucleotides: TGTGCCATCAGTGAGTCAGGAGGGGGGGCTGAAGCTTTCTTT. It translates to CAISESGGGAEAFF.

The chain links TRBV19 to TRBJ1-2; D gene ambiguous. Trimming stripped 6 bases from V and 5 bases from J, with 13 bases between. This CDR3 region has 13 residues. CDR1 and CDR2 from the germline V gene are LNHDA and SQIVND (reference sequence). This CDR3 reads CASSAQLGYGYTF. The DNA of the CDR3 is TGTGCCAGTAGCGCGCAATTAGGGTATGGCTACACCTTC.

This clone has a handful of counts. The chain carries TRBV7-6 and TRBJ1-6, with D possibly being TRBD1 (6 bases). The length of the CDR3 is 14 residues. Trimming removed 6 bases from V and 9 bases from J, with 15 bases in between. Looked up from germline, CDR1 is SGHVS and CDR2 is FNYEAQ. The CDR3 reads CASSSGQTFSPLHF. In DNA form, the CDR3 reads TGTGCCAGCAGTTCTGGACAGACTTTTTCACCCCTCCACTTT.

The rearrangement links TRBV6-6 to TRBJ2-7; 8 bases are shared with TRBD1. The V and J ends lost 0 bases and 3 bases, in that order; junction bases with no gene match: 4. Looked up from germline, CDR1 is MNHNY and CDR2 is SVGAGI (reference sequence). The CDR3 extends over 15 amino acids. As DNA, the CDR3 is TGTGCCAGCAGTTACTCGACAGGGGCGGGCTACGAGCAGTACTTC. It encodes CASSYSTGAGYEQYF.

The chain is built from TRBV2 and TRBJ2-3, with TRBD1 matching 10 bases. Losses at the gene ends were 6 bases for V and 4 bases for J; bases not matched to a gene: 4. Germline V lookup: CDR1 SNHLY, CDR2 FYNNEI. CDR3 length equals 14 residues. The CDR3 is CASRDRGFSDTQYF. CDR3 nucleotide sequence: TGTGCCAGCAGGGACAGGGGGTTTTCAGATACGCAGTATTTT.

V and J are TRBV5-4 and TRBJ1-1, with TRBD1 matching 8 bases. The junction had 3 bases not matched to a gene; V was cut back by 7 bases and J by 4 bases. The germline V gene has CDR1 SGHNT and CDR2 YYREEE (reference sequence). This CDR3 has 12 amino acids. In DNA form, the CDR3 reads TGTGCCAGCGGACAGGGTAGCACTGAAGCTTTCTTT. This codes for CASGQGSTEAFF.

The rearrangement uses TRBV6-1 and TRBJ2-2; TRBD1 might be the D (5 bases). Deletions cut 5 bases from V and 6 bases from J, with 13 bases between. The length of the CDR3 is 14 residues. The germline CDR1 and CDR2 sequences are MNHNS and SASEGT. CDR3 DNA sequence: TGTGCCAGCAGTCGTCAGGGTAGGGCCGGGGAGCTGTTTTTT. Translation gives CASSRQGRAGELFF.

The V gene is TRBV5-6, the J gene TRBJ1-5; a possible D gene is TRBD1 (6 bases). The germline V and J ends were trimmed by 4 bases and 0 bases, with 11 bases remaining between them. Germline loops: CDR1 SGHDT, CDR2 YYEEEE. This CDR3 comprises 15 residues. In DNA, the CDR3 is TGTGCCAGCAGCCGGACAGCCCCTAGCAATCAGCCCCAGCATTTT. Its protein product is CASSRTAPSNQPQHF.

The table lists this clone with a count of one. The V and J genes are TRBV10-3 and TRBJ2-1, with D maybe TRBD2 (6 bases). From germline, CDR1 is ENHRY and CDR2 SYGVKD. The CDR3 loop spans 14 amino acids. Trimming shortened V by 6 bases and J by 8 bases, and 17 bases separated the two germline ends. The CDR3 reads CAIRDYPFVDEQFF. In DNA, the CDR3 is TGTGCCATCAGGGACTACCCATTCGTCGATGAGCAGTTCTTC.

J is TRBJ1-5 and V is TRBV6-1, with 9 positions matching TRBD1. The germline V gene encodes CDR1 MNHNS and CDR2 SASEGT. The CDR3 covers 17 residues. V shed 3 bases and J 0 bases; nucleotides not matched to a gene: 6. The CDR3 loop reads CASSDEGQGHSNQPQHF. CDR3 coding DNA: TGTGCCAGCAGTGACGAGGGACAGGGACATAGCAATCAGCCCCAGCATTTT.

This chain joins TRBV30 and TRBJ1-5, with D perhaps TRBD1 (5 bases). CDR3 length: 15 residues. V lost 1 base to trimming and J lost 3 bases, with 13 bases between them. CDR1 and CDR2 (germline): GTSNPN, SVGIG (reference sequence). DNA of the CDR3: TGTGCCTGGAGTGCACAGGCGCCACTCAATCAGCCCCAGCATTTT. It codes for CAWSAQAPLNQPQHF.

This chain uses TRBV29-1 with TRBJ2-5; 7 nucleotides match TRBD2. V was pared by 4 bases and J by 2 bases, with 7 bases of the junction left unmatched. This CDR3 contains 14 residues. The germline gives CDR1 SQVTM, CDR2 ANQGSEA. CDR3 in DNA: TGCAGCGTTGGGGCGGGGGAGATGCAAGAGACCCAGTACTTC. Its protein product is CSVGAGEMQETQYF. Looking up the rest from reference TRBV29-1 and TRBJ2-5 gives the full variable domain: SAVISQKPSRDICQRGTSLTIQCQVDSQVTMMFWYRQQPGQSLTLIATANQGSEATYESGFVIDKFPISRPNLTFSTLTVSNMSPEDSSIYLCSVGAGEMQETQYFGPGTRLLVL.

This chain uses TRBV19 with TRBJ2-1; 7 bases are shared with TRBD1. CDR3 length: 11 residues. Germline-derived CDR1 and CDR2 are LNHDA and SQIVND (reference sequence). V shed 10 bases, J shed 10 bases, and the junction held 7 bases outside the gene matches. The CDR3 region has the DNA TGTGCCACCCAACACAGGGGCGAGCAGTTCTTC. Residues: CATQHRGEQFF.

The rearrangement links TRBV4-3 to TRBJ2-5, with TRBD2 identical over 8 bases. The germline gives CDR1 LGHNA, CDR2 YSLEER. V was pared by 1 base and J by 4 bases, with 8 bases of the junction left unmatched. The CDR3 is made up of 16 amino acids. The CDR3 sequence: CASSQGGPAGGETQYF. The CDR3 nucleotides are TGCGCCAGCAGCCAAGGAGGTCCGGCGGGAGGAGAGACCCAGTACTTC.

V and J are TRBV7-9 and TRBJ2-7; 8 bases agree with TRBD2. With V trimmed by 5 bases and J by 2 bases, 5 bases remained unmatched. CDR1 SEHNR and CDR2 FQNEAQ come from the germline V gene (reference sequence). The CDR3 sequence is 14 residues long. DNA of the CDR3: TGTGCCAGCAGCCCCGGGACTAGTCCCTACGAGCAGTACTTC. It translates to CASSPGTSPYEQYF. The variable domain in full, with the rest retrieved from reference TRBV7-9 and TRBJ2-7, is DTGVSQNPRHKITKRGQNVTFRCDPISEHNRLYWYRQTLGQGPEFLTYFQNEAQLEKSRLLSDRFSAERPKGSFSTLEIQRTEQGDSAMYLCASSPGTSPYEQYFGPGTRLTVT.

CDR3 sequence: CASTYTGIGGYTF. The CDR3 nucleotides read TGTGCCAGCACTTATACAGGGATAGGCGGCTACACCTTC. The chain links TRBV6-1 to TRBJ1-2; possibly TRBD1 for D (6 bases). The CDR3 spans 13 residues. Germline V CDR1 and CDR2: MNHNS, SASEGT. V lost 7 bases, J lost 8 bases, and 17 bases lay in between.

This rearrangement joins TRBV5-1 to TRBJ2-7; 7 bases are a match to TRBD1. The CDR3 consists of 15 residues. V was clipped by 0 bases and J by 3 bases; unmatched bases: 6. Germline assignment: CDR1 SGHRS and CDR2 YFSETQ. CDR3 nucleotides: TGCGCCAGCAGCTTGGGACAGGGTGTCTACTACGAGCAGTACTTC. The encoded protein is CASSLGQGVYYEQYF.

The gene calls are TRBV18 and TRBJ2-2, with TRBD1 matching over 7 bases. The CDR3 contains 15 residues. The J segment lost 0 bases and the V segment lost 5 bases, leaving 3 bases of the junction unmatched. Per the germline V gene, CDR1 is KGHSH and CDR2 is LQKENI. CDR3 DNA: TGTGCCAGCTCAACCGGGACAGCGAACACCGGGGAGCTGTTTTTT. This encodes CASSTGTANTGELFF.

The J gene is TRBJ2-1, the V gene TRBV29-1; TRBD2 agrees at 13 bases. The CDR3 extends over 17 amino acids. The V and J ends lost 1 base and 0 bases, in that order; junction bases with no gene match: 3. Germline CDR1 SQVTM, CDR2 ANQGSEA. The CDR3 DNA sequence: TGCAGCGTTGAAGGGACTAGCGGGAGATTCTCCTACAATGAGCAGTTCTTC. It codes for CSVEGTSGRFSYNEQFF.

This chain uses TRBV6-1 with TRBJ2-7; D is possibly TRBD2 (5 bases). Germline V lookup: CDR1 MNHNS, CDR2 SASEGT. The CDR3 has 15 amino acids. V was pared by 3 bases and J by 4 bases, with 16 bases between. The CDR3 bases are TGTGCCAGCAGTGAGAGGGCAGGCCTTCTATACGAGCAGTACTTC. This codes for CASSERAGLLYEQYF.

The chain uses TRBV15 and TRBJ1-1; 8 nucleotides match TRBD1. Trimming at V came to 6 bases and at J to 2 bases, leaving 11 bases not matched to a gene. Per germline, CDR1 LNHNV and CDR2 YYDKDF (reference sequence). CDR3 size: 16 residues. The CDR3 DNA reads TGTGCCACCAGTAGAAACAGGGGGGCGGCAAACACTGAAGCTTTCTTT. Translation gives CATSRNRGAANTEAFF.

The chain combines TRBV5-4 with TRBJ2-7; D is perhaps TRBD2 (6 bases). Looked up from germline, CDR1 is SGHNT and CDR2 is YYREEE (reference sequence). V shed 3 bases and J shed 7 bases, with 17 bases lying between them. The CDR3 has 14 amino acids. The CDR3 loop is CASSSGTAGGEQYF. CDR3 nucleotide sequence: TGTGCCAGCAGCTCCGGAACCGCCGGAGGGGAGCAGTACTTC.

The chain combines TRBV5-6 with TRBJ2-2; 8 positions match TRBD1. V shed 4 bases, J shed 5 bases, and the junction held 13 bases outside the gene matches. Germline-derived CDR1 and CDR2 are SGHDT and YYEEEE. This CDR3 comprises 17 residues. CDR3 amino acids: CASSPRTGRLETGELFF. As DNA, the CDR3 is TGTGCCAGCAGCCCCAGGACAGGGAGGTTAGAGACCGGGGAGCTGTTTTTT.